A selection of T cell receptor beta chains follows, all from one sample in a study of cytomegalovirus exposure and HLA in healthy donors. The method was immunoSEQ multiplex PCR; TCRdb's version includes in-frame clones alone and lacks a portion of them. In total, the table holds roughly 65,000 clones. Sequencing was done on a sample of PBMCs. These receptors were collected from a boy between 10 and 17 years old in good health and CMV-seronegative. Each CDR3 is given with its conserved first and last residue. D genes are given only for firm matches.

v_call: TRBV6-5
d_call: NA
j_call: TRBJ1-1
cdr3_nt: TGTGCCAGCAGTCCCTCACAGGGTAACACTGAAGCTTTCTTT
cdr3_aa: CASSPSQGNTEAFF

v_call: TRBV7-2
d_call: NA
j_call: TRBJ2-7
cdr3_nt: TGTGCCAGCAGCTTCCTGCAGGGATGGCAGTACGAGCAGTACTTC
cdr3_aa: CASSFLQGWQYEQYF

v_call: TRBV13
d_call: TRBD1
j_call: TRBJ1-1
cdr3_nt: TGTGCCAGCAGCGCAGGGGGCTTCACTGAAGCTTTCTTT
cdr3_aa: CASSAGGFTEAFF

v_call: TRBV6-5
d_call: NA
j_call: TRBJ1-2
cdr3_nt: TGTGCCAGCAGTTTTCAGGGAAGTTGGGGCTACACCTTC
cdr3_aa: CASSFQGSWGYTF

v_call: TRBV28
d_call: NA
j_call: TRBJ2-7
cdr3_nt: TGTGCCAGCAGTTTGGGGGACACCTCCTACGAGCAGTACTTC
cdr3_aa: CASSLGDTSYEQYF

v_call: TRBV2
d_call: TRBD1
j_call: TRBJ1-2
cdr3_nt: TGTGCCAGCAGTTCTTCCGGGACAGGGGAGGGCTACACCTTC
cdr3_aa: CASSSSGTGEGYTF

v_call: TRBV14
d_call: TRBD1
j_call: TRBJ2-1
cdr3_nt: TGTGCCAGCAGCCAAGAGTTATTGAGGGGGCATGAGCAGTTCTTC
cdr3_aa: CASSQELLRGHEQFF

v_call: TRBV9
d_call: TRBD1
j_call: TRBJ1-4
cdr3_nt: TGTGCCAGCAGCGAGGGACAGTTTAATGAAAAACTGTTTTTT
cdr3_aa: CASSEGQFNEKLFF

v_call: TRBV5-6
d_call: TRBD2
j_call: TRBJ2-7
cdr3_nt: TGTGCCAGCAGCCGGGGGGGGACTAGCGCACCTCCCGGAAGCTTC
cdr3_aa: CASSRGGTSAPPGSF

v_call: TRBV7-2
d_call: NA
j_call: TRBJ1-1
cdr3_nt: TGTGCCAGCAGCTTACAACGCCGGGGGGGTGAAGCTTTCTTT
cdr3_aa: CASSLQRRGGEAFF

v_call: TRBV7-3
d_call: TRBD2
j_call: TRBJ2-1
cdr3_nt: TGTGCCAGCAGCCCGACAGGTTCTAGCGGGATTTACAATGAGCAGTTCTTC
cdr3_aa: CASSPTGSSGIYNEQFF

v_call: TRBV6-4
d_call: NA
j_call: TRBJ2-5
cdr3_nt: TGTGCCAGCAGTGACAGGGGTGGTGAGACCCAGTACTTC
cdr3_aa: CASSDRGGETQYF

v_call: TRBV4-2
d_call: TRBD1
j_call: TRBJ1-6
cdr3_nt: TGTGCCAGCAGCCAAGATATACGGGGGACAGGCTCTGGGAGGATTAGCTCCTATAATTCACCCCTCCACTTT
cdr3_aa: CASSQDIRGTGSGRISSYNSPLHF

v_call: TRBV27
d_call: NA
j_call: TRBJ1-6
cdr3_nt: TGTGCCTGTCGAGCGGGACAAAATAATTCACCCCTCCACTTT
cdr3_aa: CACRAGQNNSPLHF

v_call: TRBV5-1
d_call: TRBD1
j_call: TRBJ2-5
cdr3_nt: TGCGCCAGCAGCTCCGAAACAGGGGTAGAGACCCAGTACTTC
cdr3_aa: CASSSETGVETQYF

v_call: TRBV10-3
d_call: TRBD1
j_call: TRBJ1-4
cdr3_nt: TGTGCCATCAGCCAGGGACAGACTGTAGAAAAACTGTTTTTT
cdr3_aa: CAISQGQTVEKLFF

v_call: TRBV5-1
d_call: TRBD2
j_call: TRBJ2-3
cdr3_nt: TGCGCCAGCAGCTTGGACGGGGGGGGCACAGATACGCAGTATTTT
cdr3_aa: CASSLDGGGTDTQYF

v_call: TRBV5-6
d_call: NA
j_call: TRBJ1-5
cdr3_nt: TGTGCCAGCAGCTCCGACACGAGCAATCAGCCCCAGCATTTT
cdr3_aa: CASSSDTSNQPQHF

v_call: TRBV7-2
d_call: NA
j_call: TRBJ2-5
cdr3_nt: TGTGCCAGCAGCTTCGGCGGGGGCGAGACCCAGTACTTC
cdr3_aa: CASSFGGGETQYF

v_call: TRBV18
d_call: NA
j_call: TRBJ2-1
cdr3_nt: TGTGCCAGCTCACCCGGCCAGGGGCCAAATGAGCAGTTCTTC
cdr3_aa: CASSPGQGPNEQFF

v_call: TRBV2
d_call: NA
j_call: TRBJ2-5
cdr3_nt: TGTGCCAGCAGTGACCAATTGAGGGAGACCCAGTACTTC
cdr3_aa: CASSDQLRETQYF

v_call: TRBV5-4
d_call: TRBD1
j_call: TRBJ1-2
cdr3_nt: TGTGCCAGCAGGATGACATCGACAGGGGCCTATGGCTACACCTTC
cdr3_aa: CASRMTSTGAYGYTF

v_call: TRBV18
d_call: NA
j_call: TRBJ1-1
cdr3_nt: TGTGCCAGCTCACTCAGACGGGCTGAAGCTTTCTTT
cdr3_aa: CASSLRRAEAFF

v_call: TRBV10-3
d_call: NA
j_call: TRBJ2-7
cdr3_nt: TGTGCCATCATGAACCAAGGGGGAAGCTCCTACGAGCAGTACTTC
cdr3_aa: CAIMNQGGSSYEQYF

v_call: TRBV29-1
d_call: NA
j_call: TRBJ1-5
cdr3_nt: TGCAGCGTTGAAGAGACAGCTAATCAGCCCCAGCATTTT
cdr3_aa: CSVEETANQPQHF

v_call: TRBV2
d_call: NA
j_call: TRBJ1-1
cdr3_nt: TGTGCCAGCAGGGCATCGCCGATGGCTGAAGCTTTCTTT
cdr3_aa: CASRASPMAEAFF

v_call: TRBV27
d_call: TRBD2
j_call: TRBJ2-1
cdr3_nt: TGTGCCAGCAGTTTATCTGCGGGGGGGAACTACAATGAGCAGTTCTTC
cdr3_aa: CASSLSAGGNYNEQFF

v_call: TRBV10-1
d_call: NA
j_call: TRBJ2-7
cdr3_nt: TGCGCCAGCACCCCGGCAGACTTCCCCTACGAGCAGTACTTC
cdr3_aa: CASTPADFPYEQYF

v_call: TRBV7-3
d_call: TRBD2
j_call: TRBJ2-3
cdr3_nt: TGTGCCAGCAGCCCAGGACTAGCCACAGATACGCAGTATTTT
cdr3_aa: CASSPGLATDTQYF

v_call: TRBV27
d_call: TRBD1
j_call: TRBJ1-6
cdr3_nt: TGTGCCAGCAAGACAGGGTTTAGGACTTCACCCCTCCACTTT
cdr3_aa: CASKTGFRTSPLHF

v_call: TRBV6-4
d_call: NA
j_call: TRBJ2-7
cdr3_nt: TGTGCCAGCAGTCCTACAGGGGGGGCCTACGAGCAGTACTTC
cdr3_aa: CASSPTGGAYEQYF

v_call: TRBV19
d_call: NA
j_call: TRBJ2-7
cdr3_nt: TGTGCCAGTAGTATAGAGGCGGCTAGCGCAATACCCTACGAGCAGTACTTC
cdr3_aa: CASSIEAASAIPYEQYF

v_call: TRBV5-1
d_call: NA
j_call: TRBJ1-2
cdr3_nt: TGCGCCAGCAGCCGGGGGACGGATGGGGGCTACACCTTC
cdr3_aa: CASSRGTDGGYTF

v_call: TRBV27
d_call: TRBD1
j_call: TRBJ1-4
cdr3_nt: TGTGCCAGCAGTTCGATGGGACAGGGGAGTGAAAAACTGTTTTTT
cdr3_aa: CASSSMGQGSEKLFF

v_call: TRBV29-1
d_call: NA
j_call: TRBJ2-5
cdr3_nt: TGCAGCGTTTTCGGATCTACAGGAGAGACCCAGTACTTC
cdr3_aa: CSVFGSTGETQYF

v_call: TRBV6-1
d_call: NA
j_call: TRBJ2-3
cdr3_nt: TGTGCCAGCAATCAGGACTCATTCACAGATACGCAGTATTTT
cdr3_aa: CASNQDSFTDTQYF

v_call: TRBV9
d_call: NA
j_call: TRBJ2-3
cdr3_nt: TGTGCCAGCAGCGGGGACTCGTCCGCGTATTTT
cdr3_aa: CASSGDSSAYF

v_call: TRBV30
d_call: NA
j_call: TRBJ2-2
cdr3_nt: TGTGCCTGGAGTGTAGGCGGGACCGGGGAGCTGTTTTTT
cdr3_aa: CAWSVGGTGELFF

v_call: TRBV5-8
d_call: NA
j_call: TRBJ2-7
cdr3_nt: TGTGCCAGCAGTAGAGGTTCTAGCGCGGGGAGCTCCTACGAGCAGTACTTC
cdr3_aa: CASSRGSSAGSSYEQYF

v_call: TRBV5-4
d_call: TRBD1
j_call: TRBJ2-5
cdr3_nt: TGTGCCAGCAGCTTGGGACAGGGGGAATTTGAGACCCAGTACTTC
cdr3_aa: CASSLGQGEFETQYF

v_call: TRBV30
d_call: NA
j_call: TRBJ2-5
cdr3_nt: TGCGCCTGGAGTGTACAGGGAGCGCCTCAAGAGACCCAGTACTTC
cdr3_aa: CAWSVQGAPQETQYF

v_call: TRBV6-5
d_call: NA
j_call: TRBJ2-3
cdr3_nt: TGTGCCAGCAGTTACAAGGGGTCGATGTTCGCAGATACGCAGTATTTT
cdr3_aa: CASSYKGSMFADTQYF

v_call: TRBV9
d_call: NA
j_call: TRBJ2-1
cdr3_nt: TGTGCCAGCACCGTTAACGGGAGCGGAAGCCTACCGTACAATGAGCAGTTCTTC
cdr3_aa: CASTVNGSGSLPYNEQFF

v_call: TRBV6-7
d_call: TRBD1
j_call: TRBJ1-4
cdr3_nt: TGTGCCAGCAGTCGACAGGGTTTGAGTGAAAAACTGTTTTTT
cdr3_aa: CASSRQGLSEKLFF

v_call: TRBV15
d_call: NA
j_call: TRBJ1-2
cdr3_nt: TGTGCCACCAGCAGAGACGCACAGGGACGAAACTATGGCTACACCTTC
cdr3_aa: CATSRDAQGRNYGYTF

v_call: TRBV9
d_call: NA
j_call: TRBJ2-7
cdr3_nt: TGTGCCAGCAGCGGGGAACCGGGACACCTCTACGAGCAGTACTTC
cdr3_aa: CASSGEPGHLYEQYF

v_call: TRBV30
d_call: TRBD2
j_call: TRBJ2-5
cdr3_nt: TGTGCCTGGGTTAGCGGGGTAGGGGGAGAGACCCAGTACTTC
cdr3_aa: CAWVSGVGGETQYF

v_call: TRBV2
d_call: NA
j_call: TRBJ1-2
cdr3_nt: TGTGCCAGCAAATGGCAGATCTATGGCTACACCTTC
cdr3_aa: CASKWQIYGYTF

v_call: TRBV5-1
d_call: TRBD1
j_call: TRBJ1-2
cdr3_nt: TGCGCCAGCAGGGTGGACAGGGAGTATGGCTACACCTTC
cdr3_aa: CASRVDREYGYTF

v_call: TRBV5-1
d_call: TRBD2
j_call: TRBJ2-5
cdr3_nt: TGCGCCAGCAGTCTACAAGGACTAGCGGGAGTCAACCAAGAGACCCAGTACTTC
cdr3_aa: CASSLQGLAGVNQETQYF

v_call: TRBV6-1
d_call: NA
j_call: TRBJ1-4
cdr3_nt: TGTGCCGGAGGCGGTAATGAAAAACTGTTTTTT
cdr3_aa: CAGGGNEKLFF

v_call: TRBV14
d_call: NA
j_call: TRBJ2-3
cdr3_nt: TGTGCCAGCAGCCAAGTAAGACACACAGATACGCAGTATTTT
cdr3_aa: CASSQVRHTDTQYF

v_call: TRBV11-3
d_call: TRBD1
j_call: TRBJ2-3
cdr3_nt: TGTGCCAGCAGCTTGGAGACAGGGGTTACAGATACGCAGTATTTT
cdr3_aa: CASSLETGVTDTQYF

v_call: TRBV30
d_call: TRBD2
j_call: TRBJ2-3
cdr3_nt: TGTGCCTGGAGACTAGCGGGGGGGATCAATACGCAGTATTTT
cdr3_aa: CAWRLAGGINTQYF

v_call: TRBV29-1
d_call: NA
j_call: TRBJ2-7
cdr3_nt: TGCAGCGTGATATTAGGGGTAGTGTCCTACGAGCAGTACTTC
cdr3_aa: CSVILGVVSYEQYF

v_call: TRBV30
d_call: NA
j_call: TRBJ1-6
cdr3_nt: TGTGCCTGCCACGGAGCAGTTAATTCACCCCTCCACTTT
cdr3_aa: CACHGAVNSPLHF